This T cell receptor (beta chain) was captured by sequencing in a study of blood T cell repertoires in COVID-19. About the research overall: Both acute and convalescent COVID-19 samples were obtained from the United States, Italy and Spain. The cDNA or gDNA used as material had been derived from T cells, B-cell-depleted T cells, or PBMCs.

The ends were cut back, 2 bases at V and 9 bases at J, with 16 bases in the middle. CDR1 SNHLY and CDR2 FYNNEI come from the germline V gene. The CDR3 extends over 14 amino acids. Assay: immunoSEQ multiplex PCR; the TCRdb copy retains only in-frame clones and omits some. The table records over 70,000 clones, around 89% of them present only once. This clonotype originated in a woman over 75 with acute or convalescent COVID-19. The V and J genes are TRBV2 and TRBJ1-2; maybe TRBD1 (5 bases). The sample was peripheral blood. In nucleotides, the CDR3 is TGTGCCAGCAGTGAAAACGCCAGGGCCCTCCGCTACACCTTC. This encodes CASSENARALRYTF.